The clone carrying this T cell receptor beta chain appeared a few times. Its antigen is unidentified. The data were taken from a study of blood T cells in healthy people across ages. Study conclusions and caveats: Among T cells, TCR beta diversity per million cells dropped roughly linearly as age rose.

PCR was performed a second time for about 6 to 11 cycles using a sample-barcoded 5' primer and a J-beta primer mix. TCRdb reprocessed the 5' RACE reads with MiXCR, giving one entry per CDR3 protein. The sample records about 670,000 distinct CDR3 sequences, roughly 41% being singletons. The germline V gene has CDR1 MNHEY and CDR2 SMNVEV (reference sequence). Trimming removed 0 bases from V and 0 bases from J, with 9 bases in between. CDR3 length equals 16 residues. Investigators took about 10 milliliters of peripheral blood from every donor. The TCR sequence derives from a man older than 75 in good health. Input material: blood. The chain combines TRBV27 with TRBJ2-4; D ambiguous. CDR3 loop: CASSLSRQVAKNIQYF. As DNA, the CDR3 is TGTGCCAGCAGTTTATCGAGACAAGTAGCCAAAAACATTCAGTACTTC.